This TCR beta chain was identified during a study of shared clonotypes between healthy human individuals. Study context: The study used three CD4 naive, three CD4 memory, two CD8 naive and one CD8 memory plate per donor.

V was cut by 5 bases and J by 7 bases, with 23 bases left in between. The CDR3 is made up of 16 amino acids. CDR1 is SEHNR, CDR2 FQNEAQ, per germline (reference sequence). For this clone: Its antigen remains unidentified.

Study-level findings and limits: The diversity represented, both genetic and in exposure history, was limited by few donors.

Method: immunoSEQ multiplex PCR; TCRdb's copy keeps in-frame clones and lacks some. The repertoire holds 650,000 to 700,000 clones, with around 91% as singletons. The J gene is TRBJ1-2, the V gene TRBV7-9; no clear D. This TCR derives from a man between 18 and 29 years old in good health. Some clones in this sample may be carry-over from other donors' samples. Sequenced input: memory CD8+ T cells from PBMCs. The subset denotes: CD45RO+ cells pooled with CCR7-negative TemRA cells. The CDR3, as DNA: TGTGCCAGCAGCCCACGAGAGGACGGACCCAGGAGTGGCTACACCTTC. It encodes CASSPREDGPRSGYTF.